Listed below are T cell receptor beta chains from one sample, sequenced in a study of cytomegalovirus exposure and HLA in healthy donors. TCRdb's copy holds only in-frame clones and misses some; the assay was immunoSEQ multiplex PCR. The table has 150,000 to 200,000 clones, over 70% seen once. What was sequenced was PBMCs. These receptors all come from a woman aged 25 to 39 in good health and CMV-seronegative. Both conserved end residues are part of each CDR3. The D gene is left open where the match is weak. A row's size may be missing; if present it is once, few, many or a size class.

TRBD2	TRBV28	TRBJ2-7	.	CASSGRGRVGYEQYF	TGTGCCAGCAGTGGCCGGGGGAGGGTAGGCTACGAGCAGTACTTC
.	TRBV6-5	TRBJ2-7	.	CASSSPQGYEQYF	TGTGCCAGCAGTTCCCCCCAGGGCTACGAGCAGTACTTC
TRBD1	TRBV6-1	TRBJ1-1	.	CASSGQGSEAFF	TGTGCCAGCAGTGGACAGGGCTCTGAAGCTTTCTTT
.	TRBV4-1	TRBJ2-7	.	CASSQDRATWYEQYF	TGCGCCAGCAGCCAAGACAGGGCGACCTGGTACGAGCAGTACTTC
TRBD2	TRBV29-1	TRBJ2-5	.	CSVDGGFSTPQETQYF	TGCAGCGTTGACGGGGGGTTCAGTACCCCCCAAGAGACCCAGTACTTC
.	TRBV6-5	TRBJ1-1	few	CASSYAQGRGAFF	TGTGCCAGCAGTTACGCCCAGGGGAGGGGAGCTTTCTTT
TRBD1	TRBV5-8	TRBJ2-7	few	CASSTRDSTYEQYF	TGTGCCAGCAGCACCCGGGACAGTACCTACGAGCAGTACTTC
.	TRBV5-6	TRBJ2-2	few	CASGPNRVKVTGELFF	TGTGCCAGCGGACCTAACAGGGTTAAGGTTACCGGGGAGCTGTTTTTT
.	TRBV30	TRBJ1-4	.	CAWGQTNEKLFF	TGTGCCTGGGGACAGACGAATGAAAAACTGTTTTTT
.	TRBV4-1	TRBJ1-4	.	CASSQPGWTNEKLFF	TGCGCCAGCAGCCAGCCAGGGTGGACTAATGAAAAACTGTTTTTT
TRBD2	TRBV12-5	TRBJ2-5	.	CASGLTTSAYQETQYF	TGTGCTAGTGGTTTGACGACTAGCGCCTACCAAGAGACCCAGTACTTC
.	TRBV18	TRBJ1-5	.	CASSVSIRTNQPQHF	TGTGCCAGCTCAGTGAGTATACGCACCAATCAGCCCCAGCATTTT
.	TRBV11-2	TRBJ1-3	.	CASGLSISGNTIYF	TGTGCCAGCGGCCTCAGTATCTCTGGAAACACCATATATTTT
.	TRBV9	TRBJ2-3	.	CASSGRQQSYTDTQYF	TGTGCCAGCAGCGGCCGACAGCAATCATACACAGATACGCAGTATTTT
.	TRBV7-8	TRBJ1-4	.	CASSLGGGVGEKLFF	TGTGCCAGCAGCTTAGGAGGCGGGGTCGGAGAAAAACTGTTTTTT
.	TRBV5-1	TRBJ2-1	.	CASSLQGLGDYNEQFF	TGCGCCAGCAGCTTGCAGGGGTTAGGGGACTACAATGAGCAGTTCTTC
.	TRBV21-1	TRBJ2-5	.	CASSRGGTGCRETQYF	TGTGCCAGCAGCAGGGGCGGGACAGGGTGCCGGGAGACCCAGTACTTC